Below are 2 T cell receptor beta chains sequenced from a single sample in a study of T cells in Graves' hyperthyroidism and ophthalmopathy. Regions amplified from RNA transcripts were the TCR beta CDR3 regions. A first-round RT-PCR of the TCR CDR3 used the HTBI primer set. TCRdb reprocessed the multiplex PCR reads via MiXCR and lists one record per CDR3 protein. This table has 250,000 to 350,000 distinct CDR3 sequences, around a sixth appearing once. The sequencing input was blood. All receptors derive from a man under 40 with Graves' hyperthyroidism.

This clonotype showed up just a few times. The chain uses TRBV15 and TRBJ2-3; the D call may be TRBD1 or TRBD2 (5 bases each). This CDR3 is 17 amino acids long. Germline CDR1 is LNHNV and CDR2 is YYDKDF (reference sequence). Trimming took 1 base from V and 0 from J, leaving 14 bases between them. The CDR3 sequence: CATSRVLFGGSTDTQYF. DNA of the CDR3: TGTGCCACCAGCAGAGTTCTTTTTGGGGGTAGCACAGATACGCAGTATTTT.

The J gene is TRBJ1-4, the V gene TRBV2; D is undetermined. CDR1 is SNHLY and CDR2 is FYNNEI in the germline V gene. This CDR3 comprises 14 residues. Trimming cost V 6 bases and J 5 bases, with 13 bases left between them. In DNA form, the CDR3 reads TGTGCCAGCAGGGTATCCCGCGGGAATGAAAAACTGTTTTTT. Protein sequence: CASRVSRGNEKLFF.